A selection of T cell receptor beta chains follows, all from one sample in a study of blood T cell repertoires in COVID-19. Sequenced by immunoSEQ multiplex PCR; TCRdb stores in-frame clones only, minus some. Of over 120,000 clones in the sample, 80% to 90% were seen once. Sequencing was performed on peripheral blood. These receptors all come from a woman aged 45-65 years with acute or convalescent COVID-19. Each CDR3 is given with its conserved first and last residue. The D gene is left open where the match is weak. The size field is filled for only some rows; it gives once, few, many or a size class.

D	length	size	V	J	CDR3	DNA
.	15	.	TRBV10-3	TRBJ1-2	CAIRPPGLRNYGYTF	TGTGCCATCAGACCGCCGGGTTTAAGGAACTATGGCTACACCTTC
TRBD1	15	.	TRBV7-3	TRBJ1-2	CASSPQGTGVHGYTF	TGTGCCAGCAGCCCACAAGGGACAGGGGTACATGGCTACACCTTC
TRBD1	14	.	TRBV5-5	TRBJ1-1	CASSFRQGGTEAFF	TGTGCCAGCAGCTTCAGACAGGGTGGAACTGAAGCTTTCTTT
.	13	.	TRBV6-1	TRBJ1-1	CASSEGTNTEAFF	TGTGCCAGCAGTGAGGGCACGAACACTGAAGCTTTCTTT
.	13	.	TRBV5-5	TRBJ2-7	CASGRQGVPEQYF	TGTGCCAGCGGTCGTCAGGGCGTTCCCGAGCAGTACTTC
.	13	once	TRBV6-5	TRBJ1-1	CASSLQSNTEAFF	TGTGCCAGCAGCTTACAGTCGAACACTGAAGCTTTCTTT
.	14	.	TRBV6-5	TRBJ2-7	CASTQYPIQNEQYF	TGTGCCAGCACACAGTACCCCATCCAGAACGAGCAGTACTTC
.	14	.	TRBV5-5	TRBJ2-7	CASSPLLGANEQYF	TGTGCCAGCAGCCCTTTATTAGGAGCCAACGAGCAGTACTTC
.	15	.	TRBV9	TRBJ1-2	CASSPRTEAVYGYTF	TGTGCCAGCAGCCCTCGGACAGAAGCCGTCTATGGCTACACCTTC
.	14	.	TRBV7-2	TRBJ1-1	CASSLQLRNTEAFF	TGTGCCAGCAGCCTACAGCTAAGGAACACTGAAGCTTTCTTT
.	14	.	TRBV7-9	TRBJ2-1	CASSSTPGNNEQFF	TGTGCCAGCAGCTCGACCCCAGGGAACAATGAGCAGTTCTTC
TRBD2	14	.	TRBV24-1	TRBJ2-2	CATSGTRNTGELFF	TGTGCCACCAGTGGGACTAGGAACACCGGGGAGCTGTTTTTT
.	14	.	TRBV19	TRBJ2-7	CASSISLSGDEQYF	TGTGCCAGTAGTATCTCTCTTTCCGGGGACGAGCAGTACTTC